The 29 T cell receptor beta chains presented below share a single source sample, sequenced in a study of control samples from healthy donors and cancer patients. Sequenced by immunoSEQ multiplex PCR; TCRdb stores in-frame clones only, minus some. The table shows about 130,000 clones, with just under 95% occurring only once. The source material was PBMCs. All receptors come from a man between 60 and 75 years old with colorectal cancer.

This clone was seen just once. The chain couples TRBV6-5 to TRBJ2-7; possibly TRBD1 or TRBD2 for D (5 bases each). This CDR3 is built from 14 residues. The V end was cut by 3 bases, the J end by 4 bases, with 13 bases between. Germline V gene sequence: CDR1 MNHEY, CDR2 SVGAGI. CDR3 in DNA: TGTGCCAGCAGTTATGACGAGGGGTCGTACGAGCAGTACTTC. Translation gives CASSYDEGSYEQYF.

The V and J genes are TRBV19 and TRBJ2-1, with D perhaps matching TRBD1 (6 bases). The V and J ends lost 1 base and 9 bases respectively, with 13 bases between them. The CDR3 runs 14 residues. Per germline, CDR1 LNHDA and CDR2 SQIVND (reference sequence). The CDR3 DNA follows: TGTGCCAGTAGTATAGTCAGACAGGCGGTTGAGCAGTTCTTC. Its translation: CASSIVRQAVEQFF.

The chain joins TRBV30 to TRBJ2-5, with D possibly being TRBD2 (5 bases). The CDR3 totals 13 residues. Trimming cost V 7 bases and J 5 bases, with 17 bases left between them. Germline V gene lookup returns CDR1 GTSNPN and CDR2 SVGIG (reference sequence). The CDR3 protein is CASSTDGVETQYF. CDR3 nucleotides: TGTGCCTCAAGCACCGACGGGGTGGAGACCCAGTACTTC.

The chain uses TRBV12-2 and TRBJ1-2; the table's TRBD1 call for D was not verified on the DNA. TRBV12-2 is an annotated pseudogene. The CDR3 totals 24 residues. The CDR3 bases are TGTGCAAGTCGCTTATATTTTACCCTCCGGGCACAGGGGGCGCGTGGACCCGGTAACTATGGCTACACCTTC. Protein sequence: CASRLYFTLRAQGARGPGNYGYTF.

The chain employs TRBV10-3 and TRBJ2-5; 9 bases align to TRBD1. From germline, CDR1 is ENHRY and CDR2 SYGVKD. CDR3 length: 15 amino acids. The junction had 9 bases not matched to a gene; V was cut back by 5 bases and J by 5 bases. CDR3 sequence (DNA): TGTGCCATCAGTTACTCCGGGACAGGGATCGAGACCCAGTACTTC. This codes for CAISYSGTGIETQYF.

This clone was counted once. The gene calls are TRBV9 and TRBJ1-1; D ambiguous. Germline values: CDR1 SGDLS, CDR2 YYNGEE. The CDR3 is 16 residues long. Trimming removed 4 bases at V and 5 bases at J, with 21 bases between. CDR3 loop: CASSPEVEGPATEAFF. In DNA, the CDR3 is TGTGCCAGCAGCCCCGAAGTGGAGGGCCCCGCAACTGAAGCTTTCTTT.

The chain uses TRBV18 and TRBJ2-5; D gene uncertain. The germline V gene encodes CDR1 KGHSH and CDR2 LQKENI. The CDR3 loop spans 15 amino acids. The V end lost 1 base, the J end lost 5 bases, and 14 bases lay between the germline ends. For the CDR3, the DNA is TGTGCCAGCTCACCACGGGAAGCCAACGGGGAGACCCAGTACTTC. Translated, it gives CASSPREANGETQYF.

The V call is TRBV21-1, the J call TRBJ2-1. TRBV21-1 is classified as a pseudogene. CDR3 length: 15 amino acids. This chain's CDR3 is CASSDRDGTYNEQFF. CDR3 DNA sequence: TGTGCCAGCAGCGACCGGGACGGAACCTACAATGAGCAGTTCTTC.

V gene TRBV25-1 combines with J gene TRBJ2-5; 12 bases fit TRBD1. The V segment lost 5 bases and the J segment 11 bases; nucleotides outside the gene matches: 6. CDR1 is MGHDK and CDR2 is SYGVNS in the germline V gene. This CDR3 comprises 13 residues. For the CDR3, the DNA is TGTGCCAGCAGTCCCCGGGACAGGGGGCCACAGTACTTC. This translates into CASSPRDRGPQYF.

The chain uses TRBV3-1 (or the pseudogene TRBV3-2) and TRBJ1-2; no reliable D call. The V end lost 5 bases, the J end lost 4 bases, and 8 bases lay between the germline ends. Germline V CDR1 and CDR2: LGHDT, YNNKEL (reference sequence). This CDR3 has 12 amino acids. The CDR3: CASSSSPYGYTF. The CDR3 coding sequence is TGTGCCAGCAGCTCCTCCCCCTATGGCTACACCTTC.

The J gene is TRBJ1-2, the V gene TRBV19, with D tentatively TRBD1 (5 bases). The CDR3 loop spans 13 amino acids. V lost 4 bases and J lost 8, with 14 bases in between. CDR1 is LNHDA and CDR2 is SQIVND in the germline V gene (reference sequence). The CDR3 here is CASSNAGRYGYTF. The CDR3 DNA follows: TGTGCCAGTAGTAATGCAGGGCGATACGGCTACACCTTC.

The chain has TRBV6-5 and TRBJ1-2, with unresolved D. Germline V gene sequence: CDR1 MNHEY, CDR2 SVGAGI. The CDR3 is 11 residues long. The ends were cut back, 8 bases at V and 5 bases at J, with 9 bases in the middle. CDR3 nucleotides: TGTGCCAGCGCCAACGTTTATGGCTACACCTTC. It encodes CASANVYGYTF.

The CDR3, as DNA: TGTGCCAGCAGTAACAACGGGTTCTACGAGCAGTACTTC. As protein: CASSNNGFYEQYF. The gene calls are TRBV11-2 and TRBJ2-7; the D is unclear. Trimming removed 6 bases from V and 3 bases from J, with 12 bases in between. Germline assignment: CDR1 SGHAT and CDR2 FQNNGV. The CDR3 sequence is 13 residues long.

The J gene is TRBJ1-2, the V gene TRBV27, with 7 bases fitting TRBD1. Germline V gene data show CDR1 as MNHEY and CDR2 as SMNVEV (reference sequence). V dropped 10 bases and J dropped 4; count of bases not matched to a gene: 6. The CDR3 is made up of 12 amino acids. The CDR3 loop reads CATPGQAYGYTF. The DNA of the CDR3 is TGTGCCACCCCTGGACAGGCCTATGGCTACACCTTC.

The rearrangement uses TRBV11-3 and TRBJ2-7, with 9 bases fitting TRBD2. The germline V gene encodes CDR1 SGHNT and CDR2 YENEEA. The J segment lost 5 bases and the V segment lost 3 bases, leaving 11 bases of the junction unmatched. CDR3 length: 16 residues. The CDR3 reads CASSLGFSGGHDEQYF. DNA for the CDR3: TGTGCCAGCAGCTTGGGGTTCAGCGGGGGGCACGACGAGCAGTACTTC.

The chain has TRBV11-2 and TRBJ2-7; 16 bases align to TRBD2. V was pared by 1 base and J by 7 bases, with 4 bases of the junction left unmatched. The length of the CDR3 is 16 residues. Germline lookup yields CDR1 SGHAT and CDR2 FQNNGV. For the CDR3, the DNA is TGTGCCAGCAGCTTAGGCGGGACTAGCGGGGGGGCAGAGCAGTACTTC. Translating it yields CASSLGGTSGGAEQYF.

The chain is built from TRBV19 and TRBJ2-1; D is perhaps TRBD1 (6 bases). The CDR3 extends over 16 amino acids. Germline V gene lookup returns CDR1 LNHDA and CDR2 SQIVND (reference sequence). Trimming shortened V by 6 bases and J by 1 base, and 16 bases separated the two germline ends. The CDR3 protein is CASSLRGRGSYNEQFF. The CDR3 bases are TGTGCCAGTAGCCTAAGGGGGAGAGGTTCCTACAATGAGCAGTTCTTC.

The genes are TRBV6-5 and TRBJ1-1, with TRBD1 identical over 7 bases. V gave up 2 bases and J gave up 0 bases; unmatched junction bases: 6. The CDR3 runs to 16 residues. Germline CDR1 and CDR2: MNHEY and SVGAGI. In DNA, the CDR3 is TGTGCCAGCAGTTACACCCCGACAGGGATGAACACTGAAGCTTTCTTT. It yields the protein CASSYTPTGMNTEAFF.

This CDR3 reads CASRSGTDTQYF. DNA of the CDR3: TGTGCCAGCAGATCGGGGACAGATACGCAGTATTTT. The chain joins TRBV2 to TRBJ2-3, with D tentatively TRBD2 (5 bases). Trimming pared 6 bases from V and 3 bases from J, leaving 7 bases between. The CDR3 runs 12 residues. Germline CDR1 SNHLY, CDR2 FYNNEI.

The V and J genes are TRBV5-6 and TRBJ2-7; D remains ambiguous. This CDR3 region has 14 residues. The germline V gene has CDR1 SGHDT and CDR2 YYEEEE. Trimming took 0 bases from V and 2 from J, leaving 9 bases between them. CDR3 sequence reads: CASSLDGRPYEQYF. The DNA for the CDR3 is TGTGCCAGCAGCTTGGACGGGCGACCCTACGAGCAGTACTTC.

The chain links TRBV5-4 to TRBJ2-7; TRBD1 agrees at 7 bases. Germline V gene lookup returns CDR1 SGHNT and CDR2 YYREEE (reference sequence). V lost 4 bases and J lost 0; bases outside the gene matches: 7. CDR3 length equals 15 residues. The CDR3 protein is CASSTPTGSSYEQYF. In DNA form, the CDR3 reads TGTGCCAGCAGCACCCCGACAGGGAGCTCCTACGAGCAGTACTTC. Looking up the rest from reference TRBV5-4 and TRBJ2-7 gives the full variable domain: ETGVTQSPTHLIKTRGQQVTLRCSSQSGHNTVSWYQQALGQGPQFIFQYYREEENGRGNFPPRFSGLQFPNYSSELNVNALELDDSALYLCASSTPTGSSYEQYFGPGTRLTVT.

The chain carries TRBV6-2 or TRBV6-3 and TRBJ2-7, with D possibly being TRBD1 (6 bases). V lost 0 bases and J 5 bases, leaving 14 bases between the germline ends. CDR1 MNHEY and CDR2 SVGEGT come from the germline V gene. The CDR3 is 15 amino acids. DNA for the CDR3: TGTGCCAGCAGTTACTCCGACTCCCCAGGGGACGAGCAGTACTTC. Protein product: CASSYSDSPGDEQYF.

This sequence joins TRBV18 and TRBJ2-3; 7 nucleotides line up with TRBD2. CDR3 length: 15 residues. J lost 4 bases, V lost 2 bases, and 6 bases had no gene match. Germline values: CDR1 KGHSH, CDR2 LQKENI. Here the CDR3 DNA reads TGTGCCAGCTCACCATTTGCGGGGGAGGCAGATACGCAGTATTTT. Encoded protein: CASSPFAGEADTQYF. The full variable domain, in which reference TRBV18 and TRBJ2-3 provide the parts outside the CDR3, is NAGVMQNPRHLVRRRGQEARLRCSPMKGHSHVYWYRQLPEEGLKFMVYLQKENIIDESGMPKERFSAEFPKEGPSILRIQQVVRGDSAAYFCASSPFAGEADTQYFGPGTRLTVL.

The chain joins TRBV5-1 to TRBJ2-7; D is unresolved. CDR1 SGHRS and CDR2 YFSETQ come from the germline V gene. The CDR3 has 15 amino acids. The ends were cut back, 4 bases at V and 6 bases at J, with 20 bases in the middle. The CDR3 region has the DNA TGCGCCAGCAGCCCTTACCCCAGGCCAGAGAGCGAGCAGTACTTC. It specifies CASSPYPRPESEQYF.

The rearrangement joins TRBV7-9 to TRBJ2-3, with D possibly being TRBD2 (7 bases). V lost 2 bases to trimming and J lost 2 bases, with 11 bases between them. The CDR3 extends over 15 amino acids. Germline CDR1 reads SEHNR; CDR2 reads FQNEAQ (reference sequence). For the CDR3, the DNA is TGTGCCAGCAGCTTATCGGGGGGCCCCACAGATACGCAGTATTTT. Translation gives CASSLSGGPTDTQYF. Combining the CDR3 with reference TRBV7-9 and TRBJ2-3 gives the whole variable domain DTGVSQNPRHKITKRGQNVTFRCDPISEHNRLYWYRQTLGQGPEFLTYFQNEAQLEKSRLLSDRFSAERPKGSFSTLEIQRTEQGDSAMYLCASSLSGGPTDTQYFGPGTRLTVL.

The chain is built from TRBV10-3 and TRBJ2-4; D assignment may be TRBD1 or TRBD2 (7 bases each). CDR3 size: 18 residues. Trimming left V 3 bases short and J 2 bases short, with 20 bases between. The germline V gene encodes CDR1 ENHRY and CDR2 SYGVKD. CDR3 protein: CAISDIEGGGASKNIQYF. CDR3 nucleotide sequence: TGTGCCATCAGTGACATCGAGGGAGGGGGCGCTTCCAAAAACATTCAGTACTTC.

This chain links TRBV9 with TRBJ2-3; D possibly uses TRBD1 or TRBD2 (6 bases each). Germline V gives CDR1 SGDLS, CDR2 YYNGEE. Trimming cost V 3 bases and J 0 bases, with 14 bases left between them. The CDR3 covers 16 residues. CDR3: CASSGGVDRSTDTQYF. The CDR3 nucleotides read TGTGCCAGCAGCGGGGGGGTGGACAGAAGCACAGATACGCAGTATTTT.

The chain is built from TRBV5-1 and TRBJ2-2; 9 nucleotides line up with TRBD2. This CDR3 contains 17 residues. The trim removed 6 bases at V and 4 bases at J, leaving 13 bases unmatched. Germline-derived CDR1 and CDR2 are SGHRS and YFSETQ. The CDR3 DNA follows: TGCGCCAGCAAGGGTTTGGCGGGGGGGCCGCCCACCGGGGAGCTGTTTTTT. Translated: CASKGLAGGPPTGELFF.

The chain employs TRBV24-1 and TRBJ2-2; 7 nucleotides align to TRBD1. Germline CDR1 reads KGHDR; CDR2 reads SFDVKD. The CDR3 loop spans 16 amino acids. J lost 1 base, V lost 1 base, and 2 bases had no gene match. CDR3 region: CATSDLDRENTGELFF. CDR3 bases: TGTGCCACCAGTGATTTAGACAGGGAGAACACCGGGGAGCTGTTTTTT.